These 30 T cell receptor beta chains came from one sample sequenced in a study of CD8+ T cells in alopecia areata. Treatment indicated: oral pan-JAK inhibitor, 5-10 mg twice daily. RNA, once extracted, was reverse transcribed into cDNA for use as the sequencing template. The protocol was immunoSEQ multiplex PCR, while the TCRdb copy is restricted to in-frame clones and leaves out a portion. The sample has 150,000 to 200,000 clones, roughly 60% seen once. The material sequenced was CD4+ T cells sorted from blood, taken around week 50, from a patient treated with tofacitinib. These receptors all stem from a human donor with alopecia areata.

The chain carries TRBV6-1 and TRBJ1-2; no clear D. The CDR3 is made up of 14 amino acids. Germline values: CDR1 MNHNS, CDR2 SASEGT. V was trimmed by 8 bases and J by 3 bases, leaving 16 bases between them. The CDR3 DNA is TGTGCCAGCGAGACGAGACTGAGGGACTATGGCTACACCTTC. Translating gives CASETRLRDYGYTF.

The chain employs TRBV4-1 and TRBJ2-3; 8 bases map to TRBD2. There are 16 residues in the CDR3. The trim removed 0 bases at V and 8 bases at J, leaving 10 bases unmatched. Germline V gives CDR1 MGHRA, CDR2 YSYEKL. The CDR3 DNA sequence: TGCGCCAGCAGCCAAGACGGAGCGGGGGCCCAGATTACGCAGTATTTT. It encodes CASSQDGAGAQITQYF.

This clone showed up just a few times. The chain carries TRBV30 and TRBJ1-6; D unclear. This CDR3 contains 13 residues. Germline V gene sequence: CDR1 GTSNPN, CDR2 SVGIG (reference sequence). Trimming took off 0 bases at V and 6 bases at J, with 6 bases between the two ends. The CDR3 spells CAWSVGLNSPLHF. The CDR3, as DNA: TGTGCCTGGAGTGTGGGCCTTAATTCACCCCTCCACTTT.

The chain's CDR3 is CASGRLTNQPQHF. CDR3 coding DNA: TGTGCCAGCGGGCGTCTAACCAATCAGCCCCAGCATTTT. The gene calls are TRBV6-6 and TRBJ1-5; no firm D call. This CDR3 region has 13 residues. The germline V gene has CDR1 MNHNY and CDR2 SVGAGI (reference sequence). The germline V and J ends were trimmed by 8 bases and 3 bases, with 11 bases remaining between them.

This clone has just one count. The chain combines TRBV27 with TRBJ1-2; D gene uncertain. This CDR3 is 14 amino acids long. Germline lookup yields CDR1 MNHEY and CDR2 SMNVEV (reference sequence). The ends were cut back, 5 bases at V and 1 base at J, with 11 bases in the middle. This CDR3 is CASSPTTNNYGYTF. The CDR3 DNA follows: TGTGCCAGCAGTCCGACGACAAATAACTATGGCTACACCTTC.

CDR3 region: CATSGGTAPNQPQHF. The CDR3 DNA reads TGTGCCACCAGCGGGGGGACAGCCCCAAATCAGCCCCAGCATTTT. The gene calls are TRBV15 and TRBJ1-5, with TRBD1 identical over 7 bases. CDR1 is LNHNV and CDR2 is YYDKDF in the germline V gene (reference sequence). The J segment lost 4 bases and the V segment lost 5 bases, leaving 8 bases of the junction unmatched. CDR3 length equals 15 residues.

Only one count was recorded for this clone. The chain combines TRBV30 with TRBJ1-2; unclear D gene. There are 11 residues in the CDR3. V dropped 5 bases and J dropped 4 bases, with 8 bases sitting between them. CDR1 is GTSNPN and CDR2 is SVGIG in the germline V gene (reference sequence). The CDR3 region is CAWGVFYGYTF. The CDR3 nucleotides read TGTGCCTGGGGGGTCTTCTATGGCTACACCTTC.

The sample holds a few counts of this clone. The CDR3 is CASSQDLSTDTQYF. The CDR3 bases are TGTGCCAGCAGCCAAGATCTGTCCACAGATACGCAGTATTTT. The chain couples TRBV14 to TRBJ2-3; D gene uncertain. Germline V lookup: CDR1 SGHDN, CDR2 FVKESK. Trimming took 0 bases from V and 2 from J, leaving 6 bases between them. CDR3 length equals 14 residues.

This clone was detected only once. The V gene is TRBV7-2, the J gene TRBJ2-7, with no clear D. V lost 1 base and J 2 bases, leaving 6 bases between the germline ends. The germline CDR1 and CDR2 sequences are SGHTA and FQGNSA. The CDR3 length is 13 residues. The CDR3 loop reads CASSLVAAYEQYF. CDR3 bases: TGTGCCAGCAGCTTAGTAGCCGCCTACGAGCAGTACTTC.

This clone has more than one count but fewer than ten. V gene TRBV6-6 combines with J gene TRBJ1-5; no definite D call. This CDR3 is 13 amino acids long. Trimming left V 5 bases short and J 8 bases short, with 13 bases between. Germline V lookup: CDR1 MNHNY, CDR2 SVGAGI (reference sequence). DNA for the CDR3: TGTGCCAGCAGTGACCGCGCCGGAGAGCCCCAGCATTTT. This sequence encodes CASSDRAGEPQHF.

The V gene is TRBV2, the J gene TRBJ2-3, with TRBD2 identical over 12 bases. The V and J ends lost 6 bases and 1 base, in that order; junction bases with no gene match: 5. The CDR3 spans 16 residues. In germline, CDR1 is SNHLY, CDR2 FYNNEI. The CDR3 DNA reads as TGTGCCAGCAGGCAGACTAGCGGGGGCGGCACAGATACGCAGTATTTT. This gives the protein CASRQTSGGGTDTQYF. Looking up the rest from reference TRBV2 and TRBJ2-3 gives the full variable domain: EPEVTQTPSHQVTQMGQEVILRCVPISNHLYFYWYRQILGQKVEFLVSFYNNEISEKSEIFDDQFSVERPDGSNFTLKIRSTKLEDSAMYFCASRQTSGGGTDTQYFGPGTRLTVL.

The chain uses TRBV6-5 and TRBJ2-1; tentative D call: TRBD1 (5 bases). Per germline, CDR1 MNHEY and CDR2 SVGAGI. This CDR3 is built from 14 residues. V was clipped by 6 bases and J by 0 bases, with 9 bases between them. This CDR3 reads CASSRQRSYNEQFF. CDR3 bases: TGTGCCAGCAGCCGACAGCGCTCCTACAATGAGCAGTTCTTC.

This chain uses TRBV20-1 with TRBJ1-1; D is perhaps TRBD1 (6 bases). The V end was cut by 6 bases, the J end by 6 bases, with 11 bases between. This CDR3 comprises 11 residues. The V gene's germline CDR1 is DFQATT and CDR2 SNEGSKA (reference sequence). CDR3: CSAQGYPEAFF. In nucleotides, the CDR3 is TGCAGTGCACAGGGTTACCCTGAAGCTTTCTTT.

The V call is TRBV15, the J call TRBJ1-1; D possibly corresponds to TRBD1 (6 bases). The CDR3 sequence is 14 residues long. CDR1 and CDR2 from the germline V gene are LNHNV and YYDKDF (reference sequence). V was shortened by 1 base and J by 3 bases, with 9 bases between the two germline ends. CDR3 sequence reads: CATSRGNRDTEAFF. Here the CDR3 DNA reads TGTGCCACCAGCAGAGGAAACAGGGACACTGAAGCTTTCTTT.

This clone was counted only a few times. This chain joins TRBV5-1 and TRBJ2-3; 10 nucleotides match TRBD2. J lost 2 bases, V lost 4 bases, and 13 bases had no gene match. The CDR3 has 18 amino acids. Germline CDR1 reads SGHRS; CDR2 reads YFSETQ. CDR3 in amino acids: CASSRTSGTWADTDTQYF. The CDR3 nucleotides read TGCGCCAGCAGCCGGACTAGCGGAACATGGGCCGACACAGATACGCAGTATTTT.

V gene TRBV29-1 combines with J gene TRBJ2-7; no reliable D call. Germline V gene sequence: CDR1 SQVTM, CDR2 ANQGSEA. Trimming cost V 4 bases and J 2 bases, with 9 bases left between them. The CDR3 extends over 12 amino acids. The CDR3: CSVVAGTYEQYF. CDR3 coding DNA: TGCAGCGTTGTTGCAGGTACCTACGAGCAGTACTTC.

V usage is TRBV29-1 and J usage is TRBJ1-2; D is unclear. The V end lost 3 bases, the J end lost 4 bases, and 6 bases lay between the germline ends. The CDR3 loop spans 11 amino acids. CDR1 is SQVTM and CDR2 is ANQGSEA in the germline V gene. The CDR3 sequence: CSVDHLYGYTF. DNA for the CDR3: TGCAGCGTTGACCACCTCTATGGCTACACCTTC.

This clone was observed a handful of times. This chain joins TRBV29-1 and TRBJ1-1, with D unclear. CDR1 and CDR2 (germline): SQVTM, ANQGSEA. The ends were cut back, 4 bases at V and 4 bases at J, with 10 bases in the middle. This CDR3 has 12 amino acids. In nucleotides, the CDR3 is TGCAGCGTTGTTCGGACGGGCACTGAAGCTTTCTTT. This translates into CSVVRTGTEAFF. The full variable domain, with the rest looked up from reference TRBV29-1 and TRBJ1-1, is SAVISQKPSRDICQRGTSLTIQCQVDSQVTMMFWYRQQPGQSLTLIATANQGSEATYESGFVIDKFPISRPNLTFSTLTVSNMSPEDSSIYLCSVVRTGTEAFFGQGTRLTVV.

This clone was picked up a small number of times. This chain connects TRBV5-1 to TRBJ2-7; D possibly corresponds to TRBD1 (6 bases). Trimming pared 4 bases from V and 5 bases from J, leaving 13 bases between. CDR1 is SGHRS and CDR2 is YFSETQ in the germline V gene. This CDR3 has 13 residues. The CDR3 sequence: CASSRQDTDEQYF. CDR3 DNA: TGCGCCAGCAGCCGACAGGATACGGACGAGCAGTACTTC.

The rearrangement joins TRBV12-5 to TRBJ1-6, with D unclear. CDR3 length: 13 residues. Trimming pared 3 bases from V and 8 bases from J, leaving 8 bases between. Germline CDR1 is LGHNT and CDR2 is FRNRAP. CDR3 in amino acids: CASGFTRDSPLHF. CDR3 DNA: TGTGCTAGTGGTTTTACCCGGGATTCACCCCTCCACTTT.

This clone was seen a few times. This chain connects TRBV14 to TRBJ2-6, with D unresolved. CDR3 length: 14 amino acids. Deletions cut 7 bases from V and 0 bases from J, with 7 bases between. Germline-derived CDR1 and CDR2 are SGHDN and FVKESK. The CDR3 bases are TGTGCCAGCAACACCCTCTCTGGGGCCAACGTCCTGACTTTC. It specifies CASNTLSGANVLTF. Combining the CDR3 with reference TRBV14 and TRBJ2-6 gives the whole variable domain EAGVTQFPSHSVIEKGQTVTLRCDPISGHDNLYWYRRVMGKEIKFLLHFVKESKQDESGMPNNRFLAERTGGTYSTLKVQPAELEDSGVYFCASNTLSGANVLTFGAGSRLTVL.

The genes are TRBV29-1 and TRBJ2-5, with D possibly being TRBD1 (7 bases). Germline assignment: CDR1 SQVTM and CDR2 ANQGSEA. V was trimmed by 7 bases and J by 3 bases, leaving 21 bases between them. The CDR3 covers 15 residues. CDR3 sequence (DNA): TGCAGCGGCTCAGGGGGGTCGCTTCTCAAAGAGACCCAGTACTTC. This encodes CSGSGGSLLKETQYF.

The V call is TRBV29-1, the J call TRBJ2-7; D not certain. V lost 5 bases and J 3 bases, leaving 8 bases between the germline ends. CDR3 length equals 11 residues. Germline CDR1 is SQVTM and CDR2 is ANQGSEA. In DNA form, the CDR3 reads TGCAGCGTTCTTACCAACTACGAGCAGTACTTC. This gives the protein CSVLTNYEQYF.

CDR3 sequence reads: CATSRDVLSYEQYF. The CDR3 DNA follows: TGTGCCACCAGCAGAGATGTACTCTCCTACGAGCAGTACTTC. The rearrangement links TRBV15 to TRBJ2-7, with unresolved D. Germline CDR1 and CDR2: LNHNV and YYDKDF (reference sequence). V was shortened by 0 bases and J by 0 bases, with 6 bases between the two germline ends. The CDR3 length is 14 residues.

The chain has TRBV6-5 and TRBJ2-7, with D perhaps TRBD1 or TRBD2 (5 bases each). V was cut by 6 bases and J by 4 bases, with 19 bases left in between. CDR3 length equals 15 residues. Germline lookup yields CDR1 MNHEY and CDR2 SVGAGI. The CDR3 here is CASSLFPGAGYEQYF. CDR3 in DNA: TGTGCCAGCAGCCTCTTCCCCGGGGCCGGGTACGAGCAGTACTTC.

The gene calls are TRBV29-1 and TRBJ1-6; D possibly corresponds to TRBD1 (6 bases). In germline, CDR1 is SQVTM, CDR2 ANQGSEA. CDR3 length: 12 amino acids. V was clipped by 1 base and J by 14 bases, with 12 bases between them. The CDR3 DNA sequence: TGCAGCGTTGAAGTGGCACAGGGATCCCTCCACTTT. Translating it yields CSVEVAQGSLHF.

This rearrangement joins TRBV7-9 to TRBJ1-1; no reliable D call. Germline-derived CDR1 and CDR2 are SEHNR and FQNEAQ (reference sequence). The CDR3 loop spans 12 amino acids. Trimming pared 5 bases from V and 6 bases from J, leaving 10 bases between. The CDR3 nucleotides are TGTGCCAGCAGCCCCCTCAACGCTGAAGCTTTCTTT. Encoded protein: CASSPLNAEAFF.

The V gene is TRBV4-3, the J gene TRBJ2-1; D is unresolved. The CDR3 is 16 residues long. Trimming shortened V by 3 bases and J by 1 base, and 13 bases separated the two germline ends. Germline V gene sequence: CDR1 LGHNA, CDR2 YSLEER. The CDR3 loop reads CASSQSGPSSYNEQFF. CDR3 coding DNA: TGCGCCAGCAGCCAGTCCGGCCCAAGTTCCTACAATGAGCAGTTCTTC.

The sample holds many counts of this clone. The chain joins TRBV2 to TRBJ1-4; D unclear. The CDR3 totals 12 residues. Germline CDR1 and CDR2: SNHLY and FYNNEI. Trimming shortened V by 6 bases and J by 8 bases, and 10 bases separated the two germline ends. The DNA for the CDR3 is TGTGCCAGCAGCCCCGGAAAGGAAAAACTGTTTTTT. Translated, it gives CASSPGKEKLFF. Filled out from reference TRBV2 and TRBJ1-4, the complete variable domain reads EPEVTQTPSHQVTQMGQEVILRCVPISNHLYFYWYRQILGQKVEFLVSFYNNEISEKSEIFDDQFSVERPDGSNFTLKIRSTKLEDSAMYFCASSPGKEKLFFGSGTQLSVL.

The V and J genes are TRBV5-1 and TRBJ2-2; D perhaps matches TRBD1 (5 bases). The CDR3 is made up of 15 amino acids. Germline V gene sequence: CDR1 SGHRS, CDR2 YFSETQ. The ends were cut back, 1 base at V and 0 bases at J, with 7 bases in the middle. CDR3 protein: CASSLLGANTGELFF. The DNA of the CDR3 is TGCGCCAGCAGCTTGTTAGGGGCGAACACCGGGGAGCTGTTTTTT.